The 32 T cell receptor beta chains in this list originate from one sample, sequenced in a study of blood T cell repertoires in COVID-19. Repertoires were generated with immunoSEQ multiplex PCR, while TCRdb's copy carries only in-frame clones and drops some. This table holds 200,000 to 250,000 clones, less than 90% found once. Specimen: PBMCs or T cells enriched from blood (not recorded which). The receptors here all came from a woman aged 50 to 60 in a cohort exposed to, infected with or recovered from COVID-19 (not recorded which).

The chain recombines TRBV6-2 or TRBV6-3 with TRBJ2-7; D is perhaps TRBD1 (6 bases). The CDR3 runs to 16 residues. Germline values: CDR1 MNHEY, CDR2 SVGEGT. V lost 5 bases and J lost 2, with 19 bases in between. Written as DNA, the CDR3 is TGTGCCAGCAGTCGGCAGGGGACCATACCCCCCTACGAGCAGTACTTC. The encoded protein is CASSRQGTIPPYEQYF.

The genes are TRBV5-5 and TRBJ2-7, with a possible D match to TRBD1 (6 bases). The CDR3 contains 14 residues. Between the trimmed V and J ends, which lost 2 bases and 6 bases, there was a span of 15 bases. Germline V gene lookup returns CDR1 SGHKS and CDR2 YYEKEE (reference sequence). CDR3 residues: CASSFRGLLLEQYF. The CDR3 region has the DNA TGTGCCAGCAGCTTCAGGGGCCTGCTTCTCGAGCAGTACTTC.

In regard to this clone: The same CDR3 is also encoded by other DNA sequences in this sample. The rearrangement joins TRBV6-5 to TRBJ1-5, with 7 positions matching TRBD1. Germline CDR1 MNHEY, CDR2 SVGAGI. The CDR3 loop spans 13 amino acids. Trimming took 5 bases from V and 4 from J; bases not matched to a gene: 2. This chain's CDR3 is CASSTQGNQPQHF. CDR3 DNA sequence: TGTGCCAGCAGTACACAGGGGAATCAGCCCCAGCATTTT.

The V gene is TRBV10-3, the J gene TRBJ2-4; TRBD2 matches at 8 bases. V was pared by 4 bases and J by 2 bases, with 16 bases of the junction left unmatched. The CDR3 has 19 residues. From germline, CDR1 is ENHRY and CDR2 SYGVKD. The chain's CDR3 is CAISGPGLGGSPTKNIQYF. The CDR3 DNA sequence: TGTGCCATCAGTGGTCCGGGACTAGGAGGGTCGCCGACCAAAAACATTCAGTACTTC.

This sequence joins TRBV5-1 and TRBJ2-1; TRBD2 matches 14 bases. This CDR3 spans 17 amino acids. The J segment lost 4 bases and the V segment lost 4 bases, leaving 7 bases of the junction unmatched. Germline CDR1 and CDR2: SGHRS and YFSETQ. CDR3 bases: TGCGCCAGCAGCCGGACTAGCGGGGGGTTTAATTACAATGAGCAGTTCTTC. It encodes CASSRTSGGFNYNEQFF.

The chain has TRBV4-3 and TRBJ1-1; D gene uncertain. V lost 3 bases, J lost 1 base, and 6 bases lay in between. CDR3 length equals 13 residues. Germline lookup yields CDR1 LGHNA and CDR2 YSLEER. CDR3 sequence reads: CASSQQRNTEAFF. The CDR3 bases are TGCGCCAGCAGCCAGCAGCGGAACACTGAAGCTTTCTTT.

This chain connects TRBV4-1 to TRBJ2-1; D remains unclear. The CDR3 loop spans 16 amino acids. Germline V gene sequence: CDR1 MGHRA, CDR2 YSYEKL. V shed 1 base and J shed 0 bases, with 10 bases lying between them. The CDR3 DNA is TGCGCCAGCAGCCAAGCCCTAGGTAGCTCCTACAATGAGCAGTTCTTC. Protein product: CASSQALGSSYNEQFF.

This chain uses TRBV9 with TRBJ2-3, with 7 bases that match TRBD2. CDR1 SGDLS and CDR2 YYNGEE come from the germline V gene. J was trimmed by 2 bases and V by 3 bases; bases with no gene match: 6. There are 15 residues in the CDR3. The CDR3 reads CASSDTSEYTDTQYF. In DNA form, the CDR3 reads TGTGCCAGCAGCGACACTAGCGAATACACAGATACGCAGTATTTT.

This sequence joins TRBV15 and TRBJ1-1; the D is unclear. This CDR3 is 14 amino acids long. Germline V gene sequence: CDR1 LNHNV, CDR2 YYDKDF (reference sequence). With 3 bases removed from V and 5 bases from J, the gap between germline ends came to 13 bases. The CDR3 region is CATSSPTVDTEAFF. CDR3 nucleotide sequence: TGTGCCACCAGCAGCCCCACAGTAGATACTGAAGCTTTCTTT.

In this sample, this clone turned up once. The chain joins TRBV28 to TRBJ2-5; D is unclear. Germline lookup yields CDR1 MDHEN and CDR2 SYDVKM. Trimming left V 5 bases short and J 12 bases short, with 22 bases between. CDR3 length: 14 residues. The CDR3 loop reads CASSPISDLMSEYF. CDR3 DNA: TGTGCCAGCAGTCCTATCAGCGACCTGATGTCGGAGTACTTC.

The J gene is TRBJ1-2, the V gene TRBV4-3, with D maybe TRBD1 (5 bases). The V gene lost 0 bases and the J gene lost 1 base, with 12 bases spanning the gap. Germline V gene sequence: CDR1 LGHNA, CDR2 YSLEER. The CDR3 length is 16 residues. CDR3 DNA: TGCGCCAGCAGCCAAGAGCCCCAGGGCATTAACTATGGCTACACCTTC. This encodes CASSQEPQGINYGYTF.

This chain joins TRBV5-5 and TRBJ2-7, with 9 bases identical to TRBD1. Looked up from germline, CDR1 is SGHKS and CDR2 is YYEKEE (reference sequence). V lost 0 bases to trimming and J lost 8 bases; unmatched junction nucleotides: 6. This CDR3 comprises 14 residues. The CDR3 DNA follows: TGTGCCAGCAGCTTGGATGGGACAGGGAAACAGCAGTACTTC. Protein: CASSLDGTGKQQYF.

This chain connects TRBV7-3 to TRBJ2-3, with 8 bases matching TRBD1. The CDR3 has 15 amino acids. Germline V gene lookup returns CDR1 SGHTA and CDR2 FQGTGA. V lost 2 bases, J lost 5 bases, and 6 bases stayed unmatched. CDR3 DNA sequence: TGTGCCAGCAGCTTAGGCAGGGGGCAAGGAGATACGCAGTATTTT. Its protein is CASSLGRGQGDTQYF.

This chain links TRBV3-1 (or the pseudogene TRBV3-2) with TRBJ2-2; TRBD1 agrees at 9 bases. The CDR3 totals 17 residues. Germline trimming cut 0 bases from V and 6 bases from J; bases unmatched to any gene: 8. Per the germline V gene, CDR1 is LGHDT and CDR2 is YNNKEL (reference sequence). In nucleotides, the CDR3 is TGTGCCAGCAGCCAAGATAGGGGACAGGGTCGGTCCGGGGAGCTGTTTTTT. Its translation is CASSQDRGQGRSGELFF.

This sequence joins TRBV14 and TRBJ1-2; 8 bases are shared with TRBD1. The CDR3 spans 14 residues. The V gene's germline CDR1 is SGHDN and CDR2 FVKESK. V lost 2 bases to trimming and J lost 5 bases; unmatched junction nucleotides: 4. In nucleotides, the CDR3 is TGTGCCAGCAGCCAAAACAGGGGGTGGTATGGCTACACCTTC. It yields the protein CASSQNRGWYGYTF. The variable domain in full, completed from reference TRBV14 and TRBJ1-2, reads EAGVTQFPSHSVIEKGQTVTLRCDPISGHDNLYWYRRVMGKEIKFLLHFVKESKQDESGMPNNRFLAERTGGTYSTLKVQPAELEDSGVYFCASSQNRGWYGYTFGSGTRLTVV.

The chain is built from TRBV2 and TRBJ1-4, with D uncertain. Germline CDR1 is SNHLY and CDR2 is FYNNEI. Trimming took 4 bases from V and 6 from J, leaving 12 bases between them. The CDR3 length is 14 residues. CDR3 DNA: TGTGCCAGCAGTGGGCCCGGAGGATATGAAAAACTGTTTTTT. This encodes CASSGPGGYEKLFF.

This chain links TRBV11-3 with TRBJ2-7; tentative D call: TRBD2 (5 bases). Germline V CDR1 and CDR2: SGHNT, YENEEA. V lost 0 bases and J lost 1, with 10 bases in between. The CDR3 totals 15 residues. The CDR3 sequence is CASSLDGVSSYEQYF. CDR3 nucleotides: TGTGCCAGCAGCTTAGACGGGGTGAGTTCCTACGAGCAGTACTTC.

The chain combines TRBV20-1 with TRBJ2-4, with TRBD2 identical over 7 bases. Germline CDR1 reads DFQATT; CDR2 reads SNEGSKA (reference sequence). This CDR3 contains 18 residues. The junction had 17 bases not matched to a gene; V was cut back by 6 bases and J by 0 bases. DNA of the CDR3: TGCAGTGCCAGTCCGGGACTAACAGGACTGGTAGCCAAAAACATTCAGTACTTC. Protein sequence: CSASPGLTGLVAKNIQYF.

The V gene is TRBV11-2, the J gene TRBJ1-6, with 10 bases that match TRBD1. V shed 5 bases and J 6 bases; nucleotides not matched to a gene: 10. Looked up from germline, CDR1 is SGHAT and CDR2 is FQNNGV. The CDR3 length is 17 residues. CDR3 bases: TGTGCCAGCAGCCCAGGGACAGGGGTTCCCTTTAATTCACCCCTCCACTTT. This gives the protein CASSPGTGVPFNSPLHF.

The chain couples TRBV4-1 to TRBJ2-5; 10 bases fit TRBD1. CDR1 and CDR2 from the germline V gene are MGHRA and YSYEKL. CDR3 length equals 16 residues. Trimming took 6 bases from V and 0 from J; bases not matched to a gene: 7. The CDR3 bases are TGCGCCAGCAGTCTCGGACAGGGGGAGTACCAAGAGACCCAGTACTTC. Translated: CASSLGQGEYQETQYF.

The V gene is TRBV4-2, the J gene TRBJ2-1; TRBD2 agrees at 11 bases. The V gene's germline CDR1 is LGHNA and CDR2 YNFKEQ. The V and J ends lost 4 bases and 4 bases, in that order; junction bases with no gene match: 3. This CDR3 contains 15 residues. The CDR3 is CASSLGLADYNEQFF. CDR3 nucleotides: TGTGCCAGCAGCCTGGGACTAGCGGATTACAATGAGCAGTTCTTC.

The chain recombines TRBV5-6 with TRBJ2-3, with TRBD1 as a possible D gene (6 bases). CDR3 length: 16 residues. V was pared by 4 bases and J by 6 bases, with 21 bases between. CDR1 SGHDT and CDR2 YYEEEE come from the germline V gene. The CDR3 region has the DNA TGTGCCAGCAGCCCACCACAGGGACACCCAGCCGATACGCAGTATTTT. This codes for CASSPPQGHPADTQYF.

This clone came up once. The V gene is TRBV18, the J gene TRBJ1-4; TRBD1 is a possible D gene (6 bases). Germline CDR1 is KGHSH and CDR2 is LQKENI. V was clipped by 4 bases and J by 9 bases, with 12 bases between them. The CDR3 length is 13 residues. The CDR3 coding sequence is TGTGCCAGCTCACTAACGGACAGCCAAAAACTGTTTTTT. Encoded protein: CASSLTDSQKLFF.

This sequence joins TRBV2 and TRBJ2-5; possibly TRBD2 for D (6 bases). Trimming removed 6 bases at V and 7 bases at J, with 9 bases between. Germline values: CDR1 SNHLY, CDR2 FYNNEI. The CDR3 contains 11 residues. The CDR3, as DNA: TGTGCCAGCAGGCTAGCGCGGACCCAGTACTTC. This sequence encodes CASRLARTQYF.

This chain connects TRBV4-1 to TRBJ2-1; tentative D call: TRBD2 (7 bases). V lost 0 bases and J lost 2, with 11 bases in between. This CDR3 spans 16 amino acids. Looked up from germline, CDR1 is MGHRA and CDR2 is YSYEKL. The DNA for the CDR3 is TGCGCCAGCAGCCAAGAAGGGGGGGGCGCCTACAATGAGCAGTTCTTC. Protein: CASSQEGGGAYNEQFF.

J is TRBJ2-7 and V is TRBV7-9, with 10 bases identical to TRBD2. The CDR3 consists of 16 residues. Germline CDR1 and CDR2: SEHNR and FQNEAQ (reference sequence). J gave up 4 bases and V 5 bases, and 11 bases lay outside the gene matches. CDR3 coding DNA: TGTGCCAGCAGCCCACAACTGAGCGGGGGGGCTTACGAGCAGTACTTC. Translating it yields CASSPQLSGGAYEQYF.

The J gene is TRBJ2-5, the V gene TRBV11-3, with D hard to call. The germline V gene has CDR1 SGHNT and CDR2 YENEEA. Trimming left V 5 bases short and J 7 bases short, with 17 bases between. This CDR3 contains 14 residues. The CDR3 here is CASSPPGSPGTQYF. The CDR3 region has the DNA TGTGCCAGCAGCCCCCCGGGTTCTCCGGGGACCCAGTACTTC.

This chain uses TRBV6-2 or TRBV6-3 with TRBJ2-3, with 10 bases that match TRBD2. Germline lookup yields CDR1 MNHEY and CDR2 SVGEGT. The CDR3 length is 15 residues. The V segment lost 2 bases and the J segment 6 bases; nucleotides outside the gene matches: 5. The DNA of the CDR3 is TGTGCCAGCAGTTACAAACTAGCGGGGAGTGATACGCAGTATTTT. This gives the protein CASSYKLAGSDTQYF.

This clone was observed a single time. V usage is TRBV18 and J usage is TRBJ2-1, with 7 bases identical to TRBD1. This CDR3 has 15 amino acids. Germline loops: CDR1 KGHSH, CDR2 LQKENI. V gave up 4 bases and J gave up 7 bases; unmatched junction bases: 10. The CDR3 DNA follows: TGTGCCAGCTCACTGGACAGGTATCTGACGAATGAGCAGTTCTTC. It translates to CASSLDRYLTNEQFF.

DNA for the CDR3: TGCGCCAGCAGCTCTTTAGCGGGGGACCAAGAGACCCAGTACTTC. This translates into CASSSLAGDQETQYF. The chain couples TRBV5-1 to TRBJ2-5; 9 nucleotides match TRBD2. The CDR3 length is 15 residues. Germline trimming cut 3 bases from V and 0 bases from J; bases unmatched to any gene: 3. Germline CDR1 SGHRS, CDR2 YFSETQ.

CDR3: CATSDPGTGIQETQYF. CDR3 nucleotides: TGTGCCACCAGTGACCCCGGGACAGGCATCCAAGAGACCCAGTACTTC. The rearrangement links TRBV24-1 to TRBJ2-5; 8 positions agree with TRBD1. The CDR3 has 16 amino acids. V was clipped by 4 bases and J by 1 base; unmatched bases: 7. Per germline, CDR1 KGHDR and CDR2 SFDVKD.

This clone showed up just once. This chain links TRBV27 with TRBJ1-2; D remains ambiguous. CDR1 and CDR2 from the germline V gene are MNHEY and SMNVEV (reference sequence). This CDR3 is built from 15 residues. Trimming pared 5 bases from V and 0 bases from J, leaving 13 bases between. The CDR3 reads CASSPKPNANYGYTF. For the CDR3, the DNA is TGTGCCAGCAGTCCCAAGCCGAACGCTAACTATGGCTACACCTTC.